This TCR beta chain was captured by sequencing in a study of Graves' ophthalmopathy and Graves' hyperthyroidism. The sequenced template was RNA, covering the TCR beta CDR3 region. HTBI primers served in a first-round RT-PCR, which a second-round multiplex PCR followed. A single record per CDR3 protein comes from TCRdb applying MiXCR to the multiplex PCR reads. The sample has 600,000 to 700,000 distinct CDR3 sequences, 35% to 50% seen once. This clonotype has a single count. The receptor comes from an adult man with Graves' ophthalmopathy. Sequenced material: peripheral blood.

CDR3 nucleotide sequence: TGTGCCAGCAGTTTATCGTCGACAGGGGGGCATAATGAAAAACTGTTTTTT. This gives the protein CASSLSSTGGHNEKLFF. This chain uses TRBV27 with TRBJ1-4, with 9 bases aligning to TRBD1. V lost 0 bases to trimming and J lost 4 bases; unmatched junction nucleotides: 6. Germline loops: CDR1 MNHEY, CDR2 SMNVEV (reference sequence). The CDR3 runs to 17 residues.